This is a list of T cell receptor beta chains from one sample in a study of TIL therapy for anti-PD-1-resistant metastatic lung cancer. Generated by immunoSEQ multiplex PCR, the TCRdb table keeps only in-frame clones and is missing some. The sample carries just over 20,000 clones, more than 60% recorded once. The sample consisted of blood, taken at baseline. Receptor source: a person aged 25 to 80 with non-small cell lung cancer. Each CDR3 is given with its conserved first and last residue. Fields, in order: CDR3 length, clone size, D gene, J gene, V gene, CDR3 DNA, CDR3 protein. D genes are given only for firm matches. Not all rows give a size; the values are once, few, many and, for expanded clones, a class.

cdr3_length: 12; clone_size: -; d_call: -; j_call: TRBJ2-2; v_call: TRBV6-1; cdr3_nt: TGTGCCAGCATGCGGAACACCGGGGAGCTGTTTTTT; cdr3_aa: CASMRNTGELFF
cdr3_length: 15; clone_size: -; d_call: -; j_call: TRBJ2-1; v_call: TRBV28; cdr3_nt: TGTGCCAGCAGTTTTAGTGCGGGCTCCTACAATGAGCAGTTCTTC; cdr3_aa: CASSFSAGSYNEQFF
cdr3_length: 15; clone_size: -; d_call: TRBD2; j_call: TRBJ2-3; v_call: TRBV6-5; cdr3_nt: TGTGCCAGCAGCCTAATAGCGGGGCTCACAGATACGCAGTATTTT; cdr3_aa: CASSLIAGLTDTQYF
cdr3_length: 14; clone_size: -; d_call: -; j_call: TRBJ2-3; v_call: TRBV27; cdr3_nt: TGTGCCAGCAGTTTCGGACTAGTAGGGGGTACGCAGTATTTT; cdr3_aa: CASSFGLVGGTQYF
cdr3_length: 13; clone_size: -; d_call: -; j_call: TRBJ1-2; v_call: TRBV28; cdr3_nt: TGTGCCAGCAGCGTAGACAGCGCCTATGGCTACACCTTC; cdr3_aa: CASSVDSAYGYTF
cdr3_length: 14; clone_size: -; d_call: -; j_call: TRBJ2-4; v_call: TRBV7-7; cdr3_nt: TGTGCTAGCAGCGCGGGACTTTTGGTAGGCATTCAGTACTTC; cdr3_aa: CASSAGLLVGIQYF
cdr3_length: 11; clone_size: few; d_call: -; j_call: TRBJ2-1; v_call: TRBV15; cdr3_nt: TGTGCCACCAGCAGATACAATGAGCAGTTCTTC; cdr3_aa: CATSRYNEQFF
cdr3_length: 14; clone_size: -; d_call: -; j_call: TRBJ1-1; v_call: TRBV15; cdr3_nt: TGTGCCACCAGCAGAGATCAAGGGGACACTGAAGCTTTCTTT; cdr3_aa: CATSRDQGDTEAFF
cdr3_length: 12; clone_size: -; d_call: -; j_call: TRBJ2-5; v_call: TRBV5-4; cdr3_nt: TGTGCCAGCAGCTTAAGGACAGAGACCCAGTACTTC; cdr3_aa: CASSLRTETQYF
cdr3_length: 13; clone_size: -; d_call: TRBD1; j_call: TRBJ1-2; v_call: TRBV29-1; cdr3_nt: TGCAGCGTTGAAGAACTGACAGGGCATGGCTACACCTTC; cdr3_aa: CSVEELTGHGYTF
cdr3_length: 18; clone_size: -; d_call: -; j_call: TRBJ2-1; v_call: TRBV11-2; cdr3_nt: TGTGCCAGCAGCTTAGTGGGGACACAACCACAGCCGGACAATGAGCAGTTCTTC; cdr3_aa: CASSLVGTQPQPDNEQFF
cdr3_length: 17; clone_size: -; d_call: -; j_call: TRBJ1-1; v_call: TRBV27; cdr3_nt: TGTGCCAGCAGTTTCAGGACAGATGATCCCATGAACACTGAAGCTTTCTTT; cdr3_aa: CASSFRTDDPMNTEAFF
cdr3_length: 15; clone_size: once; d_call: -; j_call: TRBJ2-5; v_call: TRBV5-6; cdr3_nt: TGTGCCAGCAGCTTGGGGCTGGGGATACAAGAGACCCAGTACTTC; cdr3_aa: CASSLGLGIQETQYF
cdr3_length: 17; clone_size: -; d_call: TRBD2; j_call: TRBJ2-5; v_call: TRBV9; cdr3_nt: TGTGCCAGCAGCCAAGGGACTAGCGGGAGGGCTCTCGCGGCCCAGTACTTC; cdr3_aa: CASSQGTSGRALAAQYF